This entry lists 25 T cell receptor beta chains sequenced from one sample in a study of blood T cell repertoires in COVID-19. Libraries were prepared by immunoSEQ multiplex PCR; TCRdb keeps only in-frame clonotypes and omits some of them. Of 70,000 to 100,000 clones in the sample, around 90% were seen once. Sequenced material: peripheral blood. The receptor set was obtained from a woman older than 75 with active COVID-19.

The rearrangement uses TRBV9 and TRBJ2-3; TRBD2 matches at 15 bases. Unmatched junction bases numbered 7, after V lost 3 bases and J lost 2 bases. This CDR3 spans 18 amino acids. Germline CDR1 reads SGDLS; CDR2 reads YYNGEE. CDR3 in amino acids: CASSGTSGRAWYTDTQYF. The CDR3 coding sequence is TGTGCCAGCAGCGGGACTAGCGGGAGGGCCTGGTACACAGATACGCAGTATTTT.

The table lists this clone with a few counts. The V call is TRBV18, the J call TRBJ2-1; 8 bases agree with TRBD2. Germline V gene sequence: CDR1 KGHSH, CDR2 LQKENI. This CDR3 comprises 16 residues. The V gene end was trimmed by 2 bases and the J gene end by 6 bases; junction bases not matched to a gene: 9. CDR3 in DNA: TGTGCCAGCTCACCAAATTGGTTACGGGGGGGCAATGAGCAGTTCTTC. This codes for CASSPNWLRGGNEQFF.

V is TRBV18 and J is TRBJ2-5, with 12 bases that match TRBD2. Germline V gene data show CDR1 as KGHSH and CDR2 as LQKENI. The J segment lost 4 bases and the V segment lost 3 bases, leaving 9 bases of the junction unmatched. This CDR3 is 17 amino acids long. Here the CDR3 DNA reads TGTGCCAGCTCACCTTTAGCGACTAGCGGGAGCAGAGAGACCCAGTACTTC. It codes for CASSPLATSGSRETQYF.

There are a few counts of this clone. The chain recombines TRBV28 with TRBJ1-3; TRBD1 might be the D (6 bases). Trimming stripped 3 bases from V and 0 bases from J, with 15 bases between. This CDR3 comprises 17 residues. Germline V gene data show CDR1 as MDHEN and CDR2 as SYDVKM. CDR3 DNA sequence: TGTGCCAGCAGTTTTGGGAGACAGGTGCGCTCTGGAAACACCATATATTTT. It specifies CASSFGRQVRSGNTIYF.

CDR3 bases: TGTGCCACCAGCAGACGACAGGGGAGAGGCACCGGGGAGCTGTTTTTT. Its protein is CATSRRQGRGTGELFF. The chain is built from TRBV15 and TRBJ2-2; TRBD1 aligns across 8 bases. CDR3 size: 16 residues. From germline, CDR1 is LNHNV and CDR2 YYDKDF (reference sequence). J gave up 4 bases and V 2 bases, and 6 bases lay outside the gene matches.

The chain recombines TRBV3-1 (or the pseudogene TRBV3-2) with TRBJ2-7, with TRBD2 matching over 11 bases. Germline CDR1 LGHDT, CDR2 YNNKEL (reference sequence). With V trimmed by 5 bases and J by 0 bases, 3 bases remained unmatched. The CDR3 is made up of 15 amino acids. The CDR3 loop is CASSSTSGTSYEQYF. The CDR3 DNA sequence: TGTGCCAGCAGCTCGACTAGCGGGACCTCCTACGAGCAGTACTTC.

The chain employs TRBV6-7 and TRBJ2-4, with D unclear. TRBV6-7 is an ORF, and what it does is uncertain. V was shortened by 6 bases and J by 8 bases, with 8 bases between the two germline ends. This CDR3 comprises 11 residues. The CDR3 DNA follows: TGTGCCAGCAGCCCTCCAGACATTCAGTACTTC. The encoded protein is CASSPPDIQYF.

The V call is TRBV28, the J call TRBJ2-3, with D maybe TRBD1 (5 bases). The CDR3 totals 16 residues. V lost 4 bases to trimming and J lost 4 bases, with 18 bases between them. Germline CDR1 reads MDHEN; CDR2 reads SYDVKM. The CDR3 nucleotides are TGTGCCAGCAGTTCTCCGACTTCTCAAGGGGCAGATACGCAGTATTTT. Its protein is CASSSPTSQGADTQYF. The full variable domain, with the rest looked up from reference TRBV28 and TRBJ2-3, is DVKVTQSSRYLVKRTGEKVFLECVQDMDHENMFWYRQDPGLGLRLIYFSYDVKMKEKGDIPEGYSVSREKKERFSLILESASTNQTSMYLCASSSPTSQGADTQYFGPGTRLTVL.

Here the CDR3 DNA reads TGTGCCATCAGTGAGTCTGCGGGTGAAGCTTTCTTT. Translated, it gives CAISESAGEAFF. The chain carries TRBV10-3 and TRBJ1-1; D is unresolved. The CDR3 loop spans 12 amino acids. Germline lookup yields CDR1 ENHRY and CDR2 SYGVKD. Trimming took off 0 bases at V and 7 bases at J, with 6 bases between the two ends.

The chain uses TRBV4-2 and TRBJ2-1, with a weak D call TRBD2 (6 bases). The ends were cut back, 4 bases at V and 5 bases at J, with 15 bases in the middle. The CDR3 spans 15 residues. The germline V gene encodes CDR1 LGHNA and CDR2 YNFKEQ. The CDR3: CASSPSGLWDNEQFF. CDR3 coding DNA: TGTGCCAGCAGCCCCAGCGGGCTATGGGACAATGAGCAGTTCTTC.

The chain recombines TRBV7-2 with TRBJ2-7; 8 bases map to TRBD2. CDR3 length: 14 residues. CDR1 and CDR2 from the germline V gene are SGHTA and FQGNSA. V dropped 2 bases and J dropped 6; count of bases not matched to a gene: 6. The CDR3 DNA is TGTGCCAGCAGCTTACGGGGGGGGGTGCGCGAGCAGTACTTC. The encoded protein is CASSLRGGVREQYF.

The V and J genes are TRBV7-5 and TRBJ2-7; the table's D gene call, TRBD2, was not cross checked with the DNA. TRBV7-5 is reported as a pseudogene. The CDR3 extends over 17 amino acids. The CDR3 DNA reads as TGTGCCAGAAGCTTAGAGTTGGCCTGTAGCGGGATCTACGAGCAGTACTTC. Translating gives CARSLELACSGIYEQYF.

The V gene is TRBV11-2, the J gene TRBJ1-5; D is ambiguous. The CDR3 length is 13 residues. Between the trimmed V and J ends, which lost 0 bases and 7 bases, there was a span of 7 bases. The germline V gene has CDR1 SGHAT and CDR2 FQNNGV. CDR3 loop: CASSLDSVQPQHF. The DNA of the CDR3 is TGTGCCAGCAGCTTAGATAGTGTCCAGCCCCAGCATTTT.

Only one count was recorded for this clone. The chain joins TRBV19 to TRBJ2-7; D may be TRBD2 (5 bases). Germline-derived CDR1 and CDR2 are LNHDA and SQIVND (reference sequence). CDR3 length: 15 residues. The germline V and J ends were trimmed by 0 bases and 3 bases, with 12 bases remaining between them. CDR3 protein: CASSIEPGTRYEQYF. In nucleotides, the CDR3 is TGTGCCAGTAGTATAGAACCGGGAACCCGCTACGAGCAGTACTTC.

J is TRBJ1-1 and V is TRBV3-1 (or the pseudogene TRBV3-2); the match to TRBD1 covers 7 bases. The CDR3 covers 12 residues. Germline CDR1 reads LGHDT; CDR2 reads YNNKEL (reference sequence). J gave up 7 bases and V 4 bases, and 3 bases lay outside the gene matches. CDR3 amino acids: CASSPGTVEAFF. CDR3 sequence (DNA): TGTGCCAGCAGCCCTGGGACAGTTGAAGCTTTCTTT.

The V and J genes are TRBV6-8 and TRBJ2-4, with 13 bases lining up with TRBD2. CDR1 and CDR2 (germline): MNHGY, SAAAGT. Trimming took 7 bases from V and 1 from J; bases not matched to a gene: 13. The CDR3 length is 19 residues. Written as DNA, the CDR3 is TGTGCCAGCATTCCCGGAACTAGCGGGAGGGCGGTGGCCAAAAACATTCAGTACTTC. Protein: CASIPGTSGRAVAKNIQYF.

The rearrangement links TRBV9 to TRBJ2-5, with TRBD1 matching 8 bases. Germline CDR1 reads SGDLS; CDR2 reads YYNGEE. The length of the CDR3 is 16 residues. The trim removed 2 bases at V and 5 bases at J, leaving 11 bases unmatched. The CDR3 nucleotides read TGTGCCAGCAGCGTCTCATTGGACAGGGCCTTCGAGACCCAGTACTTC. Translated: CASSVSLDRAFETQYF.

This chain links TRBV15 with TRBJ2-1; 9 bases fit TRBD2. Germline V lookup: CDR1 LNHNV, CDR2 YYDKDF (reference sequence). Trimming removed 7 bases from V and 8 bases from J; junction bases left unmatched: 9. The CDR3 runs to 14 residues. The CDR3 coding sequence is TGTGCCACCAACCCAGCGGGAGGTGTACATGAGCAGTTCTTC. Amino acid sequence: CATNPAGGVHEQFF.

The CDR3 loop reads CSASGQGNEQYF. The CDR3, as DNA: TGCAGCGCCTCGGGACAGGGAAACGAGCAGTACTTC. The rearrangement joins TRBV29-1 to TRBJ2-7, with 9 bases that match TRBD1. V dropped 7 bases and J dropped 5; count of bases not matched to a gene: 6. In germline, CDR1 is SQVTM, CDR2 ANQGSEA. This CDR3 spans 12 amino acids.

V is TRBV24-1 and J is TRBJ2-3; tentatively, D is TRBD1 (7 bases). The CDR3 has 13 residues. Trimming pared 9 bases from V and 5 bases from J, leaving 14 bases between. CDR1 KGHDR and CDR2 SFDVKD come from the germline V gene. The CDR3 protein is CATGGQGVDTQYF. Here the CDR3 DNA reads TGTGCCACCGGGGGGCAGGGGGTAGATACGCAGTATTTT.

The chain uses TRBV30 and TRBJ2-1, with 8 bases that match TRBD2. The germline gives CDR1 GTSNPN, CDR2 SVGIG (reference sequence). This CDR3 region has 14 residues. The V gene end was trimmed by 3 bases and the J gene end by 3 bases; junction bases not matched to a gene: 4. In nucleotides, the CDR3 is TGTGCCTGGAGGGGCGGGAGGAGCTACAATGAGCAGTTCTTC. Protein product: CAWRGGRSYNEQFF.

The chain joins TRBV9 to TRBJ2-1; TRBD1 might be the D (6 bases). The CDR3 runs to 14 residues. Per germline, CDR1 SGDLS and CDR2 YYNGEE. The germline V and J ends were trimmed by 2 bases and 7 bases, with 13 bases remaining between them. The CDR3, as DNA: TGTGCCAGCAGCGTTGGGACATTGAGGAATGAGCAGTTCTTC. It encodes CASSVGTLRNEQFF.

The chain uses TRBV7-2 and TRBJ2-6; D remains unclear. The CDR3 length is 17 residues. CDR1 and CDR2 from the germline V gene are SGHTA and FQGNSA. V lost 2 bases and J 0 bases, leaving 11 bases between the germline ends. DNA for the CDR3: TGTGCCAGCAGCTTATTAGAGAGACTCTCTGGGGCCAACGTCCTGACTTTC. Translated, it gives CASSLLERLSGANVLTF.

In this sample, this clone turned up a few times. CDR3 sequence (DNA): TGTGCCAGCAGCCAGGAGGGAGCAGCGACGAACGAGCAGTACTTC. It translates to CASSQEGAATNEQYF. The chain links TRBV4-2 to TRBJ2-7; D might be TRBD2 (6 bases). CDR1 is LGHNA, CDR2 YNFKEQ, per germline. The CDR3 is 15 residues long. Trimming took 3 bases from V and 5 from J, leaving 17 bases between them.

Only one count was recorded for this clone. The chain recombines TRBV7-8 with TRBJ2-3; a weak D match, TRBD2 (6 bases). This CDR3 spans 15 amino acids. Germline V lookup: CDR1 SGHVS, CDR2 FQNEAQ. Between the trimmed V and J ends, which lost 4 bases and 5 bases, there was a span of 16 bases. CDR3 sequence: CASSSLGGFVDTQYF. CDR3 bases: TGTGCCAGCAGCTCCCTCGGGGGTTTCGTAGATACGCAGTATTTT.